This T cell receptor (beta chain) stems from a study of T cells in women clearing cervical HPV infection. Whole-study context: Blood came at first lesion visit for cases, post-clearance for controls. HLA type stays a possible confounder, typing being limited. Study results and caveats: Associations may precede or follow infection; HPV-specific or memory T cells were not isolated. Cases carried less TRBV6-7 than controls: roughly 0.12% versus 0.17%.

Regarding this clone: Its antigen is undetermined. The read comes to an end 3 residues before the CDR3 does, leaving the germline J gene to fill in the end.

The CDR3 length is 15 residues. Unmatched junction bases numbered 6, after V lost 5 bases and J lost 1 base. Per the germline V gene, CDR1 is SGHDT and CDR2 is YYEEEE. Clones were sequenced by immunoSEQ multiplex PCR, and TCRdb holds only the in-frame ones, with some missing. There are about 28,000 clones in the sample, with about a sixth held by the top ten. Sequenced: blood buffy coat. This chain connects TRBV5-6 to TRBJ1-2, with 9 positions matching TRBD1. This TCR came from a woman aged 18-70 years with a cervical HPV16 infection that either progressed to CIN3+ or cleared (not recorded which). The CDR3 sequence: CASRGTGRGNYGYTF. The covered CDR3 bases are TGTGCCAGCAGGGGGACAGGGAGGGGTAACTATGGC.